These 16 T cell receptor beta chains were all obtained from the same sample, sequenced in a study of blood T cell repertoires in COVID-19. Generated by immunoSEQ multiplex PCR, the TCRdb table keeps only in-frame clones and is missing some. The data show 350,000 to 450,000 clones, approximately 90% seen once. The sample consisted of PBMCs or T cells enriched from blood (not recorded which). Receptors originate from a man aged 30 to 45 who had recovered from COVID-19.

The chain is built from TRBV2 and TRBJ1-1; 10 bases agree with TRBD1. The CDR3 is 12 residues long. With V trimmed by 3 bases and J by 11 bases, 3 bases remained unmatched. Germline values: CDR1 SNHLY, CDR2 FYNNEI. In nucleotides, the CDR3 is TGTGCCAGCAGTGACCTGGACAGGGGGGCTTTCTTT. The encoded protein is CASSDLDRGAFF.

The chain combines TRBV19 with TRBJ2-7; the D is unclear. V shed 0 bases and J shed 5 bases, with 8 bases lying between them. CDR1 LNHDA and CDR2 SQIVND come from the germline V gene (reference sequence). This CDR3 contains 13 residues. The CDR3 reads CASSIDFRDEQYF. The DNA of the CDR3 is TGTGCCAGTAGTATAGATTTTCGGGACGAGCAGTACTTC.

V usage is TRBV30 and J usage is TRBJ1-5; D unresolved. Germline loops: CDR1 GTSNPN, CDR2 SVGIG (reference sequence). The ends were cut back, 5 bases at V and 3 bases at J, with 11 bases in the middle. This CDR3 has 13 amino acids. CDR3 coding DNA: TGTGCCTGGTGTGGCCAGGACAATCAGCCCCAGCATTTT. Translating it yields CAWCGQDNQPQHF.

In its sample, this clone was seen once. The V call is TRBV27, the J call TRBJ2-5; the match to TRBD1 covers 12 bases. The J segment lost 5 bases and the V segment lost 3 bases, leaving 4 bases of the junction unmatched. This CDR3 spans 15 amino acids. Germline loops: CDR1 MNHEY, CDR2 SMNVEV (reference sequence). The CDR3 coding sequence is TGTGCCAGCAGTTTCGGGACAGGGGGCCAGGAGACCCAGTACTTC. Protein: CASSFGTGGQETQYF.

The V call is TRBV7-2, the J call TRBJ2-1, with TRBD2 matching 11 bases. The CDR3 has 14 residues. The germline V gene encodes CDR1 SGHTA and CDR2 FQGNSA. V shed 1 base and J 10 bases; nucleotides not matched to a gene: 3. The CDR3 DNA reads TGTGCCAGCAGCTTAGGGTCTAGCGGGAGGGAGCAGTTCTTC. This codes for CASSLGSSGREQFF. Using reference TRBV7-2 and TRBJ2-1 for the parts outside the CDR3, the full variable domain is GAGVSQSPSNKVTEKGKDVELRCDPISGHTALYWYRQSLGQGLEFLIYFQGNSAPDKSGLPSDRFSAERTGGSVSTLTIQRTQQEDSAVYLCASSLGSSGREQFFGPGTRLTVL.

This chain links TRBV5-6 with TRBJ2-7; 9 bases agree with TRBD1. Looked up from germline, CDR1 is SGHDT and CDR2 is YYEEEE. V shed 6 bases and J 4 bases; nucleotides not matched to a gene: 8. The CDR3 contains 14 residues. The CDR3 bases are TGTGCCAGCACCGACGGGACAGGGTTGTACGAGCAGTACTTC. The encoded protein is CASTDGTGLYEQYF.

The chain is built from TRBV24-1 and TRBJ2-1; the match to TRBD2 covers 9 bases. Germline V gives CDR1 KGHDR, CDR2 SFDVKD. This CDR3 comprises 17 residues. The V gene end was trimmed by 4 bases and the J gene end by 0 bases; junction bases not matched to a gene: 6. The CDR3: CATSEPRLADSYNEQFF. In DNA form, the CDR3 reads TGTGCCACCAGTGAGCCGCGACTAGCGGACTCCTACAATGAGCAGTTCTTC.

This clone was found once. The chain combines TRBV10-2 with TRBJ2-3; TRBD2 might be the D (6 bases). The V end was cut by 8 bases, the J end by 6 bases, with 18 bases between. Germline CDR1 WSHSY, CDR2 SAAADI. This CDR3 is 14 amino acids long. In DNA form, the CDR3 reads TGCGCCAGCCGTCTGACGGGAGAGGTGGATACGCAGTATTTT. Its translation: CASRLTGEVDTQYF.

This chain links TRBV19 with TRBJ1-5; D unresolved. V dropped 1 base and J dropped 0 bases, with 10 bases sitting between them. The CDR3 loop spans 16 amino acids. Germline V gene data show CDR1 as LNHDA and CDR2 as SQIVND (reference sequence). Here the CDR3 reads CASSIVGQYSNQPQHF. As DNA, the CDR3 is TGTGCCAGTAGTATAGTTGGCCAGTATAGCAATCAGCCCCAGCATTTT.

The chain links TRBV12-3 or TRBV12-4 to TRBJ1-1; possibly TRBD1 for D (6 bases). Trimming took off 6 bases at V and 6 bases at J, with 11 bases between the two ends. CDR3 length equals 12 residues. The CDR3 nucleotides read TGTGCCAGCAGGGCGACAGGACCTGAAGCTTTCTTT. It encodes CASRATGPEAFF.

Remarks on this clone: The identical CDR3 is also encoded by other nucleotide sequences in the sample. The chain combines TRBV6-1 with TRBJ2-7; possibly TRBD2 for D (6 bases). Germline CDR1 and CDR2: MNHNS and SASEGT. The CDR3 is 13 amino acids. V was shortened by 0 bases and J by 4 bases, with 7 bases between the two germline ends. CDR3 in DNA: TGTGCCAGCAGTGAAGCGGGACTTTACGAGCAGTACTTC. As protein: CASSEAGLYEQYF.

The rearrangement joins TRBV7-9 to TRBJ2-5; TRBD2 matches at 8 bases. V dropped 1 base and J dropped 5; count of bases not matched to a gene: 9. From germline, CDR1 is SEHNR and CDR2 FQNEAQ (reference sequence). The CDR3 is 16 amino acids. The CDR3 nucleotides read TGTGCCAGCAGCTTAGGGACTAGCCGGGGTGTGGAGACCCAGTACTTC. Its protein is CASSLGTSRGVETQYF.

Only one count was recorded for this clone. The genes are TRBV30 and TRBJ1-1, with 7 positions matching TRBD1. Per the germline V gene, CDR1 is GTSNPN and CDR2 is SVGIG (reference sequence). The length of the CDR3 is 13 residues. The J segment lost 10 bases and the V segment lost 4 bases, leaving 12 bases of the junction unmatched. The CDR3: CAWNPQGDLGAFF. The CDR3 DNA sequence: TGTGCCTGGAATCCGCAGGGGGACCTTGGAGCTTTCTTT.

The chain joins TRBV19 to TRBJ1-2, with 8 bases lining up with TRBD1. Germline V gene lookup returns CDR1 LNHDA and CDR2 SQIVND (reference sequence). Trimming took 7 bases from V and 7 from J; bases not matched to a gene: 11. CDR3 length: 14 amino acids. Here the CDR3 reads CASNPGQGIFGYTF. In DNA form, the CDR3 reads TGTGCCAGTAACCCCGGACAGGGAATATTTGGCTACACCTTC.

The V call is TRBV4-2, the J call TRBJ2-5; 8 bases line up with TRBD2. Trimming took 1 base from V and 5 from J; bases not matched to a gene: 9. The CDR3 contains 16 residues. Germline V gene data show CDR1 as LGHNA and CDR2 as YNFKEQ. DNA of the CDR3: TGTGCCAGCAGCCAAGTAGCGGGATACTCGGCGGAGACCCAGTACTTC. This translates into CASSQVAGYSAETQYF.

The genes are TRBV27 and TRBJ1-5, with no clear D. The germline V gene has CDR1 MNHEY and CDR2 SMNVEV (reference sequence). The V and J ends lost 2 bases and 1 base respectively, with 9 bases between them. This CDR3 has 15 amino acids. CDR3 sequence reads: CASSLQAESNQPQHF. CDR3 nucleotide sequence: TGTGCCAGCAGTTTACAGGCAGAGAGCAATCAGCCCCAGCATTTT.